One and the same sample provided the 18 T cell receptor beta chains below, sequenced in a study of blood T cell repertoires in COVID-19. The table came from immunoSEQ multiplex PCR; TCRdb's copy has only in-frame clones and leaves some out. The repertoire has 110,000 to 150,000 clones, more than 80% of them found once; the top ten carry approximately 2.8%. Specimen: peripheral blood. These receptor sequences come from a woman aged 60 to 75 with active COVID-19.

This clone has only a few counts. This rearrangement joins TRBV3-1 (or the pseudogene TRBV3-2) to TRBJ1-1; 9 nucleotides align to TRBD1. This CDR3 has 13 amino acids. Trimming took 6 bases from V and 11 from J; bases not matched to a gene: 10. Germline-derived CDR1 and CDR2 are LGHDT and YNNKEL (reference sequence). CDR3 residues: CASRPYRGREAFF. Written as DNA, the CDR3 is TGTGCCAGCAGACCGTACAGGGGGCGCGAGGCTTTCTTT.

J is TRBJ2-7 and V is TRBV27, with 11 nucleotides matching TRBD2. The CDR3 contains 18 residues. Germline CDR1 reads MNHEY; CDR2 reads SMNVEV (reference sequence). Losses at the gene ends were 5 bases for V and 3 bases for J; bases not matched to a gene: 15. CDR3 region: CASSPTEMSSGRSYEQYF. As DNA, the CDR3 is TGTGCCAGCAGTCCCACAGAGATGTCTAGCGGGAGGAGCTACGAGCAGTACTTC.

This chain uses TRBV7-8 with TRBJ2-3, with D tentatively TRBD2 (6 bases). The CDR3 has 15 residues. CDR1 and CDR2 from the germline V gene are SGHVS and FQNEAQ. With 7 bases removed from V and 4 bases from J, the gap between germline ends came to 18 bases. The CDR3 DNA follows: TGTGCCAGCATCATCGGAGGGCCCGGGTCAGATACGCAGTATTTT. This translates into CASIIGGPGSDTQYF.

The V gene is TRBV7-3, the J gene TRBJ1-1, with 8 bases identical to TRBD1. There are 14 residues in the CDR3. Germline V gives CDR1 SGHTA, CDR2 FQGTGA. With 4 bases clipped from V and 8 bases from J, the junction kept 9 bases outside the gene matches. CDR3: CASSSGTGGKEAFF. The DNA for the CDR3 is TGTGCCAGCAGCTCCGGGACAGGAGGGAAGGAAGCTTTCTTT. The entire variable domain, with the rest obtained from reference TRBV7-3 and TRBJ1-1, is as follows: GAGVSQTPSNKVTEKGKYVELRCDPISGHTALYWYRQSLGQGPEFLIYFQGTGAADDSGLPNDRFFAVRPEGSVSTLKIQRTERGDSAVYLCASSSGTGGKEAFFGQGTRLTVV.

The V gene is TRBV19, the J gene TRBJ2-2; TRBD1 might be the D (5 bases). Germline CDR1 reads LNHDA; CDR2 reads SQIVND (reference sequence). The CDR3 extends over 15 amino acids. V was trimmed by 6 bases and J by 5 bases, leaving 16 bases between them. The CDR3 coding sequence is TGTGCCAGTAGACTCCCAGGGCATAGGACCGGGGAGCTGTTTTTT. Protein product: CASRLPGHRTGELFF.

This sequence joins TRBV6-2 or TRBV6-3 and TRBJ1-5; TRBD1 is a possible D gene (5 bases). Germline V gives CDR1 MNHEY, CDR2 SVGEGT. The CDR3 totals 14 residues. With 4 bases removed from V and 3 bases from J, the gap between germline ends came to 10 bases. The CDR3 loop is CASSFDRINQPQHF. The DNA of the CDR3 is TGTGCCAGCAGTTTTGACAGAATCAATCAGCCCCAGCATTTT.

This clone showed up just once. The chain uses TRBV3-1 (or the pseudogene TRBV3-2) and TRBJ2-1, with D possibly being TRBD2 (5 bases). V shed 1 base and J shed 7 bases, with 8 bases lying between them. Looked up from germline, CDR1 is LGHDT and CDR2 is YNNKEL (reference sequence). The CDR3 contains 13 residues. As DNA, the CDR3 is TGTGCCAGCAGCCAAGCGGGAACGAATGAGCAGTTCTTC. Protein product: CASSQAGTNEQFF.

The genes are TRBV7-2 and TRBJ2-7; TRBD1 matches at 11 bases. CDR1 is SGHTA, CDR2 FQGNSA, per germline. The CDR3 sequence is 15 residues long. V was pared by 3 bases and J by 0 bases, with 1 base of the junction left unmatched. The CDR3 loop reads CASSFGTGGSYEQYF. In DNA form, the CDR3 reads TGTGCCAGCAGCTTCGGGACAGGGGGCTCCTACGAGCAGTACTTC.

In this sample, this clone turned up a few times. The chain is built from TRBV2 and TRBJ2-1, with TRBD1 identical over 7 bases. The CDR3 is 13 residues long. The J segment lost 6 bases and the V segment lost 8 bases, leaving 7 bases of the junction unmatched. Germline V gene data show CDR1 as SNHLY and CDR2 as FYNNEI. Here the CDR3 reads CASADYRGNEQFF. The CDR3 DNA reads TGTGCCAGCGCCGACTACAGGGGCAATGAGCAGTTCTTC.

The V and J genes are TRBV5-1 and TRBJ1-2, with 8 nucleotides matching TRBD1. Germline values: CDR1 SGHRS, CDR2 YFSETQ. V lost 5 bases to trimming and J lost 8 bases; unmatched junction nucleotides: 5. There are 12 residues in the CDR3. DNA of the CDR3: TGCGCCAGCAGAATAAGGACAGGGGGCTACACCTTC. Its translation: CASRIRTGGYTF.

Details on this clone: This same CDR3 is encoded by further DNA sequences in the sample. The rearrangement joins TRBV7-3 to TRBJ1-1; 8 bases align to TRBD1. This CDR3 contains 13 residues. Germline V gene data show CDR1 as SGHTA and CDR2 as FQGTGA. V lost 6 bases, J lost 8 bases, and 8 bases stayed unmatched. The CDR3 loop is CASSPGTGAEAFF. The CDR3 nucleotides read TGTGCCAGCAGTCCCGGGACAGGAGCCGAAGCTTTCTTT.

DNA for the CDR3: TGTGCCAGCAGCTTTAGCATGTGGAACACTGAAGCTTTCTTT. It is translated as CASSFSMWNTEAFF. The chain is built from TRBV7-9 and TRBJ1-1; D unresolved. The V gene's germline CDR1 is SEHNR and CDR2 FQNEAQ (reference sequence). The CDR3 spans 14 residues. V shed 3 bases and J shed 1 base, with 9 bases lying between them.

The chain carries TRBV7-8 and TRBJ1-5, with 10 bases that match TRBD1. Unmatched junction bases numbered 23, after V lost 5 bases and J lost 7 bases. The germline V gene encodes CDR1 SGHVS and CDR2 FQNEAQ. The CDR3 loop spans 20 amino acids. CDR3 sequence reads: CASSRLAENPGQGRGQPQHF. CDR3 DNA sequence: TGTGCCAGCAGCCGTTTAGCAGAAAATCCGGGACAGGGGAGAGGGCAGCCCCAGCATTTT.

The chain carries TRBV12-3 or TRBV12-4 and TRBJ1-1, with a tentative D call TRBD1 (5 bases). Between the trimmed V and J ends, which lost 5 bases and 1 base, there was a span of 8 bases. The CDR3 runs to 13 residues. CDR3 loop: CASSPGKNTEAFF. In nucleotides, the CDR3 is TGTGCCAGCAGTCCAGGGAAGAACACTGAAGCTTTCTTT.

This chain uses TRBV19 with TRBJ1-5, with a weak D call TRBD1 (5 bases). The germline gives CDR1 LNHDA, CDR2 SQIVND (reference sequence). This CDR3 region has 13 residues. Between the trimmed V and J ends, which lost 4 bases and 6 bases, there was a span of 10 bases. The CDR3 sequence: CASSTRDPQPQHF. CDR3 coding DNA: TGTGCCAGTAGTACCAGGGATCCTCAGCCCCAGCATTTT. The full variable domain, its missing parts supplied by reference TRBV19 and TRBJ1-5, is DGGITQSPKYLFRKEGQNVTLSCEQNLNHDAMYWYRQDPGQGLRLIYYSQIVNDFQKGDIAEGYSVSREKKESFPLTVTSAQKNPTAFYLCASSTRDPQPQHFGDGTRLSIL.

This rearrangement joins TRBV28 to TRBJ1-5; possibly TRBD1 for D (6 bases). The CDR3 has 15 residues. CDR1 and CDR2 (germline): MDHEN, SYDVKM. With 5 bases removed from V and 6 bases from J, the gap between germline ends came to 17 bases. The CDR3 nucleotides read TGTGCCAGCAGTCAAGCTGGACAGAGGAGTCAGCCCCAGCATTTT. Amino acid sequence: CASSQAGQRSQPQHF.

This clone was detected only once. The CDR3 sequence is CASSPELANEKLFF. The CDR3 DNA reads as TGCGCCAGCAGCCCCGAACTGGCTAATGAAAAACTGTTTTTT. The gene calls are TRBV4-3 and TRBJ1-4; D is unresolved. Germline lookup yields CDR1 LGHNA and CDR2 YSLEER. Deletions cut 4 bases from V and 3 bases from J, with 9 bases between. The CDR3 runs to 14 residues.

V usage is TRBV29-1 and J usage is TRBJ1-3; D might be TRBD1 (5 bases). Germline loops: CDR1 SQVTM, CDR2 ANQGSEA. The CDR3 is 13 amino acids. Trimming removed 5 bases at V and 4 bases at J, with 12 bases between. Written as DNA, the CDR3 is TGCAGCGTTTCCGTGCAGGGAGGAAACACCATATATTTT. Amino acid sequence: CSVSVQGGNTIYF.